This entry concerns a single T cell receptor beta chain. Its cognate antigen is unknown. The length of the CDR3 is 16 residues. Germline V gives CDR1 SQVTM, CDR2 ANQGSEA. UMI-tagged TRB cDNA libraries were built via 5' RACE. TCRdb processed the 5' RACE reads again and assigns one entry to each CDR3 protein, with no DNA. Its table lists tens of thousands of distinct CDR3 sequences. The data originate from a study of CXCR3-negative and CXCR3-positive naive CD8 T cells. Study-wide results and limits: Much lower diversity was found in memory CD8+ cells, while both naive subsets had comparably high diversity. Similar TRBV-TRBJ gene usage was seen in naive CXCR3-negative and CXCR3-positive cells, but not in memory cells.

V and J are TRBV29-1 and TRBJ2-2; lacking DNA, the TRBD2 call made by TCRdb goes unchecked. The sample was memory CD8+ T cells from blood. This clonotype was obtained from a human donor in good health. Some clones in this sample may be carry-over from other donors' samples. Here the CDR3 reads CSVEGLAGDLTGELFF.